This TCR beta chain is from a study of shared clonotypes between healthy human individuals. Turning to the study itself: The plates for each donor numbered three CD4 naive, three CD4 memory, two CD8 naive and one CD8 memory.

Profiled with immunoSEQ multiplex PCR; TCRdb holds only in-frame clones, not every one. The sample records roughly 1,100,000 clones, about 74% being singletons. The clonotype comes from a man between 18 and 29 years old in good health. The sequenced sample was memory CD4+ T cells sorted from blood. The subset was: CD45RA-negative fraction.

The DNA for the CDR3 is TGTGCCAGCAGTGAAGGGCAGGGGAGGCAGACCCAGTACTTC. Translating it yields CASSEGQGRQTQYF. V is TRBV6-1 and J is TRBJ2-5, with D perhaps assigned TRBD1 or TRBD2 (6 bases each). The CDR3 is 14 amino acids. V was pared by 1 base and J by 6 bases, with 12 bases between. CDR1 and CDR2 (germline): MNHNS, SASEGT.